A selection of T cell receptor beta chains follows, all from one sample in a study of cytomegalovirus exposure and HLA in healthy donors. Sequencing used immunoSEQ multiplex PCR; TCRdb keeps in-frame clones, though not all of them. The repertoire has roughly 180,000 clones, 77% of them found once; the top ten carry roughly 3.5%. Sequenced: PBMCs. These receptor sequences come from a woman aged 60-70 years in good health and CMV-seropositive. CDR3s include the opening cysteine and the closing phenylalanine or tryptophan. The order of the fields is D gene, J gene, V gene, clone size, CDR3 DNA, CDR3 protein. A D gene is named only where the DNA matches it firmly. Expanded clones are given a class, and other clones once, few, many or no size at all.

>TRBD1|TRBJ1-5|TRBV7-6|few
TGTGCCAGCAGCCGCGGACAGGGACTAAGACTGTCCCAGCATTTT
CASSRGQGLRLSQHF
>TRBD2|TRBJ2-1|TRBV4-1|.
TGCGCCAGCAGCCTTCTAGCGGGAGGAGTGTACAATGAGCAGTTCTTC
CASSLLAGGVYNEQFF
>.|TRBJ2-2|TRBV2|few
TGTGCCAGCAGTGGGAGAGCAGACTACCGAAACACCGGGGAGCTGTTTTTT
CASSGRADYRNTGELFF
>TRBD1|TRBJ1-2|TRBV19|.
TGTGCCAGTAGTACCAGACCGGGACAGACTAACTATGGCTACACCTTC
CASSTRPGQTNYGYTF
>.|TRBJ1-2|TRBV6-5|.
TGTGCCAGCAGTGCTTTCGGGGAGGGCTACACCTTC
CASSAFGEGYTF
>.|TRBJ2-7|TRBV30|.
TGTGCCTGGAGTGTCTTAACCTACGAGCAGTACTTC
CAWSVLTYEQYF
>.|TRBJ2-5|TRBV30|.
TGTGCCTGGAGTGTAGGGGGGGGCCAAGAGACCCAGTACTTC
CAWSVGGGQETQYF
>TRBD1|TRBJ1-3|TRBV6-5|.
TGTGCCAGCAGTTACTCCGGGACAGGGAGTGGAAACACCATATATTTT
CASSYSGTGSGNTIYF
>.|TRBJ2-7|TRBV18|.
TGTGCCAGCTCACCACCCCCGGGATCCACGGAGTACGAGCAGTACTTC
CASSPPPGSTEYEQYF
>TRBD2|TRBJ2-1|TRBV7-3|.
TGTGCCAGCAGCTTATTGCCCGGACTAGCGGGAGGGTACAATGAGCAGTTCTTC
CASSLLPGLAGGYNEQFF
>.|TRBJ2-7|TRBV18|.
TGTGCCAGCTCACTGGCAGGGGCCTACGAGCAGTACTTC
CASSLAGAYEQYF
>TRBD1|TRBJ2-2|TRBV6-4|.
TGTGCCAGCAGGCCAGGGGGAAACACCGGGGAGCTGTTTTTT
CASRPGGNTGELFF
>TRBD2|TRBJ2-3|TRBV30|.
TGTGCCTGGAGTTTTAGCGGGACTAGCGGAAATACGCAGTATTTT
CAWSFSGTSGNTQYF
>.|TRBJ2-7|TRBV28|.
TGTGCCAGCAGTTTACTGGAGGGTCGGCTACGGCAGTACTTC
CASSLLEGRLRQYF
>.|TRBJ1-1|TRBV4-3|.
TGCGCCAGCAGCCAAGATTTCGGGGGCACTGAAGCTTTCTTT
CASSQDFGGTEAFF
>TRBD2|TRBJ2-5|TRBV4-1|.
TGCGCCAGCAGCCAGGTCGAGCGGGGGGCAGACCCCATTCAAGAGACCCAGTACTTC
CASSQVERGADPIQETQYF
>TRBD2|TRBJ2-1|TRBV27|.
TGTGCCAGCAGGACCGTAGCGGGGGTCAATGAGCAGTTCTTC
CASRTVAGVNEQFF
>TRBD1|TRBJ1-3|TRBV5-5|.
TGTGCCAGCAGCCTTCGGGGGACAGGGTTGGGAAACACCATATATTTT
CASSLRGTGLGNTIYF
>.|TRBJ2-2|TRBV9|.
TGTGCCAGCAGCCCTCACTATAGCGGTAACACCGGGGAGCTGTTTTTT
CASSPHYSGNTGELFF
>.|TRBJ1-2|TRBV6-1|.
TGTGCCAGCAGTCGTGACAGTTATGGCTACACCTTC
CASSRDSYGYTF
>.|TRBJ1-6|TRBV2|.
TGTGCCAGCAGTGAGTCCGGGTACGCACCCCTCCACTTT
CASSESGYAPLHF
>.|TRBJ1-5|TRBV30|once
TGTGCCTGGAGTGGGCGGTATAGCAATCAGCCCCAGCATTTT
CAWSGRYSNQPQHF
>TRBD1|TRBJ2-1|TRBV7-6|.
TGTGCCAGCAGCCCGGGACAGAGCTACAATGAGCAGTTCTTC
CASSPGQSYNEQFF
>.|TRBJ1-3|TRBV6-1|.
TGTGCCAGCAGTACGGGAATGGGATACACCATATATTTT
CASSTGMGYTIYF
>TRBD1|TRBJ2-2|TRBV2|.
TGTGCCAGCAGGGCGGACAGGGTCGGTACCGGGGAGCTGTTTTTT
CASRADRVGTGELFF
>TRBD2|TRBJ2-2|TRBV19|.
TGTGCCAGTAGTAGAATAGCGGGAGGAGGTGGGGAGCTGTTTTTT
CASSRIAGGGGELFF
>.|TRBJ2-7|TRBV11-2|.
TGTGCCAGCAGCTTCTCTGACAGCGGGCCCTACGAGCAGTACTTC
CASSFSDSGPYEQYF
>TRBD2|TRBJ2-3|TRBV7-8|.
TGTGCCAGCAGCGTTCCACCGGGACTAGTACCAGATACGCAGTATTTT
CASSVPPGLVPDTQYF
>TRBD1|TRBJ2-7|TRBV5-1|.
TGCGCCAGCAGCTTAGGACAGGGTGAACACGAGCAGTACTTC
CASSLGQGEHEQYF
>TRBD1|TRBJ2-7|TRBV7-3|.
TGTGCCAGCAGTCGCGACAGGGGGAGCTCCTACGAGCAGTACTTC
CASSRDRGSSYEQYF
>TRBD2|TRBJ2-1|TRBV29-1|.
TGCAGCGTCCCCCCTTCGGGACTAGCGGGGGGGCCGCAGTTCTTC
CSVPPSGLAGGPQFF
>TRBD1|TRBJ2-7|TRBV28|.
TGTGCCAGCAGTTTAGAGGGGACAGCCTACGAGCAGTACTTC
CASSLEGTAYEQYF
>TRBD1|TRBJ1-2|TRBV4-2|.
TGTGCCAGCAGCCAAGAGCGACAGGGGGCGCGAGGCTACACCTTC
CASSQERQGARGYTF
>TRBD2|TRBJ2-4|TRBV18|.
TGTGCCAGCTCACCACTTGCCTCCGGGGGGGTACAGGCCAAAAACATTCAGTACTTC
CASSPLASGGVQAKNIQYF
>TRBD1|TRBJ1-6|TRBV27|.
TGTGCCAGCAACATACAGGGGGTAGGTTCACCCCTCCACTTT
CASNIQGVGSPLHF
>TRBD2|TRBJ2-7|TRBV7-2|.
TGTGCCAGCAGCTTAGAGCCTAGCGGGAACTACGAGCAGTACTTC
CASSLEPSGNYEQYF
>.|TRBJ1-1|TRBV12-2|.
TGTGCAAGTCGCTTACCCCACCGTCAGGGCATGAACACTGAAGCTTTCTTT
CASRLPHRQGMNTEAFF
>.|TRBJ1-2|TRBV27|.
TGTGCCAGCAGTTTTGTACAGGGCCCGGGCAGGGGCTACACCTTC
CASSFVQGPGRGYTF
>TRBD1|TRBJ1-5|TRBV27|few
TGTGCCAGCAGTCCATGGACAGGGCTCTTTAGCAATCAGCCCCAGCATTTT
CASSPWTGLFSNQPQHF
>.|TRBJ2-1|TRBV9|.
TGTGCCAGCAGCCTCCAGGGCCGAGGCAATGAGCAGTTCTTC
CASSLQGRGNEQFF
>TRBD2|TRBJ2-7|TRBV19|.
TGTGCCAGTAGTATGCTGACTAGCGGGAGAGTGAACGAGCAGTACTTC
CASSMLTSGRVNEQYF
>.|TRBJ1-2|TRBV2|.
TGTGCCAGCAGTGTGCGGAAGAACTATGGCTACACCTTC
CASSVRKNYGYTF
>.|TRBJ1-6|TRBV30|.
TGTGCCTGGAAAGGGCCCCGGGGTTATTCACCCCTCCACTTT
CAWKGPRGYSPLHF
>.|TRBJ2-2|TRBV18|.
TGTGCCAGCTCACCCCTTCGGACAGAAACCCCGGGGGAGCTGTTTTTT
CASSPLRTETPGELFF
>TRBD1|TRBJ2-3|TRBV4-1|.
TGCGCCAGCAGCCAATCCACAGGGGGCGGCACAGATACGCAGTATTTT
CASSQSTGGGTDTQYF
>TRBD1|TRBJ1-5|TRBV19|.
TGTGCCAGTAGTATAGGGACAGGGGGCGGTAATCAGCCCCAGCATTTT
CASSIGTGGGNQPQHF
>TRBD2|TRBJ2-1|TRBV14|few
TGTGCCAGCAGCCAAGAACTAGCGGGACCCTACAATGAGCAGTTCTTC
CASSQELAGPYNEQFF
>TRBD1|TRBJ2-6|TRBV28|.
TGTGCCAGCAGTAGCCCGACAGGGGCCCTCTCTGGGGCCAACGGCCTGACTTTC
CASSSPTGALSGANGLTF
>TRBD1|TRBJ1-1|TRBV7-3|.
TGTGCCAGCAGCTGGACCCGGGACAGCGAAGCTTTCTTT
CASSWTRDSEAFF